This is a list of T cell receptor beta chains from one sample in a study of CXCR3-negative and CXCR3-positive naive CD8 T cells. Using the 5' RACE reads, TCRdb records one entry per CDR3 protein without DNA. The listing records about 85,000 distinct CDR3 sequences. The sample consisted of naive CXCR3+ CD8+ T cells from blood. All receptors derive from a human donor in good health. Some clones in this sample may be carry-over from other donors' samples. CDR3s include the opening cysteine and the closing phenylalanine or tryptophan. Each record gives: J gene, V gene, CDR3 protein.

TRBJ1-4 | TRBV2 | CASSEYGPQNEKLFF
TRBJ2-7 | TRBV20-1 | CSANSAGGPYEQYF
TRBJ1-1 | TRBV7-2 | CASSRGGGVAFF
TRBJ2-7 | TRBV7-8 | CASSLSRLGYEQYF
TRBJ2-7 | TRBV5-5 | CASSFTSGEYEQYF
TRBJ2-1 | TRBV12-3/TRBV12-4 | CASSSPDRPEQFF
TRBJ2-7 | TRBV18 | CASSLTGISYEQYF
TRBJ2-1 | TRBV2 | CASRHPSGSSYNEQFF
TRBJ2-1 | TRBV2 | CASSYTGSSYNEQFF
TRBJ2-7 | TRBV11-2 | CASFREVAGGTYEQYF
TRBJ1-2 | TRBV28 | CASSSRTGSAYGYTF
TRBJ2-1 | TRBV7-6 | CASSSPPSGESYNEQFF
TRBJ2-1 | TRBV7-9 | CASSLAIGYPILDNEQFF
TRBJ1-1 | TRBV3-1 | CASSADRDYTEAFF
TRBJ1-6 | TRBV20-1 | CSWRIVVGSPLHF
TRBJ1-1 | TRBV11-2 | CASSLDQPGDTEAFF
TRBJ2-3 | TRBV5-4 | CASSLDPTDTQYF
TRBJ2-1 | TRBV7-8 | CASSRTGEQFF
TRBJ2-1 | TRBV2 | CASSELGTGYRDEQFF
TRBJ2-7 | TRBV28 | CASRGTPDFYEQYF
TRBJ2-1 | TRBV6-5 | CASSFSGSASYNEQFF
TRBJ2-1 | TRBV5-1 | CASSFRDLYNEQFF
TRBJ1-2 | TRBV4-3 | CASSQDRPANYGYTF
TRBJ1-2 | TRBV20-1 | CSARAGQVVYGYTF
TRBJ1-6 | TRBV27 | CASSPGGMTNPLHF
TRBJ2-7 | TRBV12-3/TRBV12-4 | CASTSTGPSYEQYF
TRBJ2-1 | TRBV7-9 | CASRPLAGGPRDEQFF